The clone carrying this TCR beta chain occurred many times. This sample was included in a study of regulatory T cells in long-lasting Graves disease. Relying on iRepertoire HTBI primers and Arm-PCR of CDR3 regions, the team built TCR beta libraries. Via MiXCR, TCRdb re-called the multiplex PCR reads, giving one row per CDR3 protein. The repertoire holds about 620,000 distinct CDR3 sequences, with 16% as singletons. The CDR3 is made up of 14 amino acids. The J segment lost 2 bases and the V segment lost 4 bases, leaving 4 bases of the junction unmatched. The germline gives CDR1 SGDLS, CDR2 YYNGEE. As for time point: newly diagnosed GD, antithyroid drugs for less than 3 months. The TCR library was made from RNA extracted from PBMCs. These same records also appear under a second study, on T cells in Graves' hyperthyroidism and ophthalmopathy. This second study notes: Stable Graves' hyperthyroidism meant no ophthalmopathy progression within 18 months. By a 13 V-J model, ophthalmopathy was set apart from stable hyperthyroidism.

This material consisted of peripheral blood mononuclear cells (PBMCs), taken at new diagnosis, from a patient treated with antithyroid drugs. This TCR came from a woman aged 25 to 45 with Graves disease. The chain has TRBV9 and TRBJ2-3, with 7 bases identical to TRBD2. CDR3 coding DNA: TGTGCCAGCAGCCCAGCGGGAACCACAGATACGCAGTATTTT. Translating gives CASSPAGTTDTQYF. The entire variable domain, with the rest obtained from reference TRBV9 and TRBJ2-3, is as follows: DSGVTQTPKHLITATGQRVTLRCSPRSGDLSVYWYQQSLDQGLQFLIQYYNGEERAKGNILERFSAQQFPDLHSELNLSSLELGDSALYFCASSPAGTTDTQYFGPGTRLTVL.